This TCR beta chain was captured by sequencing in a study of Graves' ophthalmopathy and Graves' hyperthyroidism. Study-wide background: Prior to any treatment, peripheral blood was collected at the time of initial diagnosis. Study conclusions and caveats: Stable hyperthyroidism and ophthalmopathy were told apart by a 13-signature model, which achieved approximately 87% sensitivity and 65% to 83% specificity.

A remark on this clonotype: Its antigen is unknown.

V trimming: 10 bases; J trimming: 6 bases; junction bases outside the gene matches: 4. The germline V gene encodes CDR1 MNHEY and CDR2 SMNVEV (reference sequence). There are 11 residues in the CDR3. Investigators amplified TCR beta CDR3 regions from RNA transcripts. An initial RT-PCR round employing HTBI primers preceded a second-round multiplex PCR. TCRdb independently ran MiXCR on the multiplex PCR reads; one entry per CDR3 protein. Altogether 200,000 to 300,000 distinct CDR3 sequences are present, approximately 42% being singletons, with the ten largest covering roughly 45%. Researchers turned away patients with other autoimmune diseases, uncontrolled infections, pregnancy or lactation. Symptoms, serum thyroxine and TRAb, thyroid ultrasound, and orbital computed tomography formed the diagnostic basis.

The V and J genes are TRBV27 and TRBJ1-2; 8 positions agree with TRBD1. The sequence was obtained from an adult man with Graves' ophthalmopathy. Sequenced material: peripheral blood. The CDR3: CATRTGNGYTF. Here the CDR3 DNA reads TGTGCCACTAGGACAGGGAATGGCTACACCTTC.